The 26 T cell receptor beta chains below were found in one sample sequenced in a study of blood T cell repertoires in COVID-19. Produced via immunoSEQ multiplex PCR; TCRdb's table is partial and in-frame only. The sample has about 250,000 clones, approximately 85% seen once. Sequences were obtained from PBMCs or T cells enriched from blood (not recorded which). Every receptor here comes from a woman aged 50 to 65 with acute COVID-19.

J is TRBJ1-5 and V is TRBV6-2 or TRBV6-3; 7 bases are shared with TRBD1. V was pared by 0 bases and J by 3 bases, with 8 bases of the junction left unmatched. The CDR3 has 17 amino acids. From germline, CDR1 is MNHEY and CDR2 SVGEGT. The CDR3 spells CASSYSTRGYANQPQHF. The CDR3 DNA is TGTGCCAGCAGTTACTCGACCAGGGGGTATGCCAATCAGCCCCAGCATTTT.

The chain joins TRBV18 to TRBJ1-2; 10 bases match TRBD1. This CDR3 is built from 15 residues. Germline values: CDR1 KGHSH, CDR2 LQKENI. V was clipped by 2 bases and J by 0 bases; unmatched bases: 0. The CDR3 DNA reads as TGTGCCAGCTCACCAGGACAGGGGGCTAACTATGGCTACACCTTC. Amino acid sequence: CASSPGQGANYGYTF.

This rearrangement joins TRBV9 to TRBJ1-1, with D perhaps TRBD1 (5 bases). This CDR3 has 14 residues. The germline V gene encodes CDR1 SGDLS and CDR2 YYNGEE. Trimming removed 4 bases from V and 4 bases from J, with 14 bases in between. The CDR3 region has the DNA TGTGCCAGCAGCCTGGGGGGTGAGGGCACTGAAGCTTTCTTT. It yields the protein CASSLGGEGTEAFF.

The chain joins TRBV3-1 (or the pseudogene TRBV3-2) to TRBJ1-1; D perhaps matches TRBD1 (6 bases). Germline CDR1 LGHDT, CDR2 YNNKEL (reference sequence). CDR3 length equals 14 residues. The V end lost 2 bases, the J end lost 5 bases, and 12 bases lay between the germline ends. The CDR3 nucleotides are TGTGCCAGCAGCCAACCCACAGGGAATACTGAAGCTTTCTTT. Protein: CASSQPTGNTEAFF.

The chain uses TRBV25-1 and TRBJ1-4; D is possibly TRBD1 (6 bases). Germline loops: CDR1 MGHDK, CDR2 SYGVNS. This CDR3 is 16 amino acids long. The V gene lost 0 bases and the J gene lost 3 bases, with 11 bases spanning the gap. In nucleotides, the CDR3 is TGTGCCAGCAGTGAATATGGTCCAGGGGCTAATGAAAAACTGTTTTTT. Amino acid sequence: CASSEYGPGANEKLFF.

This chain joins TRBV7-2 and TRBJ1-3; no definite D call. V lost 0 bases and J lost 6, with 6 bases in between. Germline-derived CDR1 and CDR2 are SGHTA and FQGNSA. The CDR3 sequence is 13 residues long. The CDR3 DNA follows: TGTGCCAGCAGCTTAGCTCCCCAAAACACCATATATTTT. Protein product: CASSLAPQNTIYF.

The chain combines TRBV2 with TRBJ2-3; a weak D match, TRBD1 (5 bases). The CDR3 covers 14 residues. The V gene lost 10 bases and the J gene lost 0 bases, with 14 bases spanning the gap. Germline CDR1 is SNHLY and CDR2 is FYNNEI. The CDR3 DNA reads TGTGCCACAAAGGGGAATCCTAGCACAGATACGCAGTATTTT. Amino acid sequence: CATKGNPSTDTQYF.

V gene TRBV2 combines with J gene TRBJ1-3; D is ambiguous. CDR3 size: 14 residues. Trimming removed 4 bases at V and 4 bases at J, with 11 bases between. CDR1 SNHLY and CDR2 FYNNEI come from the germline V gene. The CDR3 DNA follows: TGTGCCAGCAGTGCCCTACGGGAGGGAAACACCATATATTTT. It is translated as CASSALREGNTIYF.

This sequence joins TRBV5-8 and TRBJ1-5; 7 bases agree with TRBD1. Unmatched junction bases numbered 15, after V lost 4 bases and J lost 2 bases. This CDR3 spans 18 amino acids. CDR1 is SGHTS, CDR2 YDEGEE, per germline. CDR3 region: CASSLGTARQLGNQPQHF. CDR3 bases: TGTGCCAGCAGCCTTGGGACAGCAAGACAGTTGGGCAATCAGCCCCAGCATTTT.

In DNA form, the CDR3 reads TGCGCCAGCACCCGGGACAGCTACACTGAAGCTTTCTTT. Amino acid sequence: CASTRDSYTEAFF. The chain carries TRBV5-1 and TRBJ1-1; 7 nucleotides align to TRBD1. The CDR3 runs to 13 residues. CDR1 and CDR2 (germline): SGHRS, YFSETQ. V was clipped by 6 bases and J by 3 bases; unmatched bases: 5.

The count of this clone is one. V usage is TRBV18 and J usage is TRBJ2-2; 12 bases agree with TRBD2. The CDR3 runs 16 residues. Germline V lookup: CDR1 KGHSH, CDR2 LQKENI. The J segment lost 5 bases and the V segment lost 3 bases, leaving 4 bases of the junction unmatched. The CDR3 nucleotides read TGTGCCAGCTCACCGAAACTAGCGGGGGGAACCGGGGAGCTGTTTTTT. Translating it yields CASSPKLAGGTGELFF.

The V and J genes are TRBV5-8 and TRBJ1-6; a weak D match, TRBD1 (6 bases). V was trimmed by 2 bases and J by 10 bases, leaving 13 bases between them. The CDR3 has 14 residues. The germline CDR1 and CDR2 sequences are SGHTS and YDEGEE. The CDR3 region has the DNA TGTGCCAGCAGCTTCAACAGGGTGATCTCACCCCTCCACTTT. It yields the protein CASSFNRVISPLHF.

The chain's CDR3 is CATSDFRGYEQFF. DNA of the CDR3: TGTGCCACCAGTGATTTTCGAGGGTATGAGCAGTTCTTC. V is TRBV24-1 and J is TRBJ2-1, with TRBD2 as a possible D gene (5 bases). This CDR3 is 13 amino acids long. Germline V gives CDR1 KGHDR, CDR2 SFDVKD. The ends were cut back, 1 base at V and 8 bases at J, with 8 bases in the middle.

This chain connects TRBV15 to TRBJ2-1, with 12 bases that match TRBD2. V lost 0 bases and J lost 6; bases outside the gene matches: 9. Germline loops: CDR1 LNHNV, CDR2 YYDKDF (reference sequence). This CDR3 comprises 18 residues. Written as DNA, the CDR3 is TGTGCCACCAGCAGAGATACTGCTAGCGGGGGGGTCGGCAATGAGCAGTTCTTC. Translated, it gives CATSRDTASGGVGNEQFF. The entire variable domain, with the rest obtained from reference TRBV15 and TRBJ2-1, is as follows: DAMVIQNPRYQVTQFGKPVTLSCSQTLNHNVMYWYQQKSSQAPKLLFHYYDKDFNNEADTPDNFQSRRPNTSFCFLDIRSPGLGDTAMYLCATSRDTASGGVGNEQFFGPGTRLTVL.

Many counts were recorded for this clone. The chain couples TRBV5-6 to TRBJ1-2, with 8 bases identical to TRBD1. The CDR3 extends over 18 amino acids. CDR1 is SGHDT and CDR2 is YYEEEE in the germline V gene. The ends lost 4 bases at V and 0 bases at J; junction bases unmatched: 14. DNA of the CDR3: TGTGCCAGCAGCCCGATCCCGACAGGGGCCCCCTCTAACTATGGCTACACCTTC. Encoded protein: CASSPIPTGAPSNYGYTF.

As to this clone: One junction end does not reproduce the germline sequence, and a read error may be involved. The V gene is TRBV5-4, the J gene TRBJ1-4; D perhaps matches TRBD1 (6 bases). CDR1 and CDR2 from the germline V gene are SGHNT and YYREEE (reference sequence). The CDR3 totals 13 residues. CDR3 DNA sequence: TGTGCCAGCAGCTTGAACGTAATGGGACAAATGCTTTTT. Translating it yields CASSLNVMGQMLF.

V usage is TRBV5-1 and J usage is TRBJ1-4; 7 nucleotides agree with TRBD1. The CDR3 covers 16 residues. Germline loops: CDR1 SGHRS, CDR2 YFSETQ. The V gene end was trimmed by 3 bases and the J gene end by 8 bases; junction bases not matched to a gene: 13. CDR3 sequence: CASSSSTAQGGEKLFF. CDR3 nucleotide sequence: TGCGCCAGCAGCTCCTCGACCGCGCAGGGGGGCGAAAAACTGTTTTTT.

V and J are TRBV19 and TRBJ1-5; the match to TRBD1 covers 8 bases. After removal of 7 bases from V and 5 bases from J, the junction contained 7 bases not matched to a gene. This CDR3 comprises 14 residues. CDR1 is LNHDA and CDR2 is SQIVND in the germline V gene (reference sequence). CDR3: CASTPLDRDQPQHF. CDR3 in DNA: TGTGCCAGTACCCCATTGGACAGGGATCAGCCCCAGCATTTT.

This clone showed up just a few times. The chain joins TRBV24-1 to TRBJ2-1; D is undetermined. From germline, CDR1 is KGHDR and CDR2 SFDVKD. With 5 bases removed from V and 7 bases from J, the gap between germline ends came to 5 bases. This CDR3 spans 11 amino acids. The CDR3 nucleotides are TGTGCCACCAGTGGCGGTAATGAGCAGTTCTTC. Protein sequence: CATSGGNEQFF.

This clone appeared a single time. V gene TRBV18 combines with J gene TRBJ1-6, with 9 positions matching TRBD1. This CDR3 has 17 amino acids. CDR1 is KGHSH, CDR2 LQKENI, per germline. V lost 1 base and J lost 9; bases outside the gene matches: 10. The CDR3 spells CASSPRPGTGGTSPLHF. As DNA, the CDR3 is TGTGCCAGCTCACCACGACCCGGAACAGGGGGCACTTCACCCCTCCACTTT.

This rearrangement joins TRBV10-2 to TRBJ1-2; 7 bases match TRBD1. The CDR3 sequence is 16 residues long. CDR1 and CDR2 (germline): WSHSY, SAAADI. The V gene end was trimmed by 2 bases and the J gene end by 0 bases; junction bases not matched to a gene: 6. This CDR3 is CASSETRTGANYGYTF. CDR3 sequence (DNA): TGCGCCAGCAGTGAGACGAGGACAGGAGCTAACTATGGCTACACCTTC.

V and J are TRBV6-2 or TRBV6-3 and TRBJ1-5, with D tentatively TRBD1 (6 bases). This CDR3 comprises 17 residues. Between the trimmed V and J ends, which lost 5 bases and 2 bases, there was a span of 19 bases. Germline values: CDR1 MNHEY, CDR2 SVGEGT. CDR3: CASSQFGGQAGNQPQHF. As DNA, the CDR3 is TGTGCCAGCAGTCAGTTCGGGGGGCAAGCGGGCAATCAGCCCCAGCATTTT.

On this clone: Other DNA sequences in this specimen translate into the identical CDR3. V gene TRBV5-1 combines with J gene TRBJ1-2; D remains ambiguous. The germline gives CDR1 SGHRS, CDR2 YFSETQ. The CDR3 consists of 11 residues. V was shortened by 3 bases and J by 4 bases, with 4 bases between the two germline ends. The CDR3 reads CASSSSYGYTF. The CDR3 region has the DNA TGCGCCAGCAGCTCGTCCTATGGCTACACCTTC.

The CDR3: CASSLLGSLYNEQFF. DNA for the CDR3: TGTGCCAGCAGCCTTCTCGGGTCGCTGTACAATGAGCAGTTCTTC. The chain couples TRBV3-1 (or the pseudogene TRBV3-2) to TRBJ2-1, with D unclear. The CDR3 is made up of 15 amino acids. V lost 4 bases to trimming and J lost 4 bases, with 14 bases between them. Germline CDR1 LGHDT, CDR2 YNNKEL (reference sequence).

This clone was observed a single time. One base away lies a much larger clone, so this may be a sequencing read error. V and J are TRBV12-3 or TRBV12-4 and TRBJ1-1; 7 positions match TRBD1. V lost 6 bases to trimming and J lost 1 base; unmatched junction nucleotides: 2. CDR3 size: 13 residues. CDR3 in amino acids: CASRRQGNTEAFF. The CDR3 DNA reads as TGTGCCAGCAGAAGACAGGGGAACACTGAAGCTTTCTTT.

The chain combines TRBV7-9 with TRBJ1-1, with 8 bases fitting TRBD1. The length of the CDR3 is 14 residues. With 5 bases clipped from V and 1 base from J, the junction kept 3 bases outside the gene matches. Germline loops: CDR1 SEHNR, CDR2 FQNEAQ (reference sequence). This chain's CDR3 is CASSAQGGNTEAFF. DNA for the CDR3: TGTGCCAGCAGCGCACAGGGGGGGAACACTGAAGCTTTCTTT.